These 22 T cell receptor beta chains were all obtained from the same sample, sequenced in a study of blood T cell repertoires in COVID-19. TCRdb's table, derived via immunoSEQ multiplex PCR, lists solely in-frame clones and lacks some. Among about 260,000 clones listed, around four fifths were seen once. Sequencing input: peripheral blood. These receptors originate from a woman aged 80 or over with acute or convalescent COVID-19.

This clone turned up a few times. This sample includes further DNA sequences coding for the same CDR3. The J gene is TRBJ1-1, the V gene TRBV7-8; 12 positions agree with TRBD1. This CDR3 is built from 16 residues. After removal of 3 bases from V and 0 bases from J, the junction contained 2 bases not matched to a gene. Germline values: CDR1 SGHVS, CDR2 FQNEAQ. The CDR3 reads CASSLRDRGLNTEAFF. The CDR3 DNA follows: TGTGCCAGCAGCTTGCGGGACAGGGGGCTGAACACTGAAGCTTTCTTT.

The rearrangement joins TRBV28 to TRBJ1-1; maybe TRBD1 (6 bases). Germline CDR1 and CDR2: MDHEN and SYDVKM. Trimming took off 3 bases at V and 2 bases at J, with 16 bases between the two ends. This CDR3 is 16 amino acids long. The CDR3 is CASSFLPGQLNTEAFF. The CDR3 DNA follows: TGTGCCAGCAGTTTTCTCCCGGGACAACTAAACACTGAAGCTTTCTTT.

The rearrangement links TRBV3-1 (or the pseudogene TRBV3-2) to TRBJ2-3; 10 bases are shared with TRBD2. J was trimmed by 6 bases and V by 1 base; bases with no gene match: 10. The CDR3 totals 17 residues. Per the germline V gene, CDR1 is LGHDT and CDR2 is YNNKEL (reference sequence). CDR3 nucleotide sequence: TGTGCCAGCAGCCAAGTAAGATCTAGCGGGAGTATTGATACGCAGTATTTT. Translating gives CASSQVRSSGSIDTQYF.

V gene TRBV2 combines with J gene TRBJ1-5; TRBD1 agrees at 7 bases. The trim removed 5 bases at V and 0 bases at J, leaving 7 bases unmatched. The CDR3 length is 16 residues. The germline gives CDR1 SNHLY, CDR2 FYNNEI. The CDR3: CASSIGTAYSNQPQHF. Here the CDR3 DNA reads TGTGCCAGCAGTATCGGGACAGCTTATAGCAATCAGCCCCAGCATTTT.

This rearrangement joins TRBV2 to TRBJ1-6; 7 nucleotides line up with TRBD1. V trimming: 11 bases; J trimming: 4 bases; junction bases outside the gene matches: 5. Looked up from germline, CDR1 is SNHLY and CDR2 is FYNNEI. The CDR3 runs to 13 residues. CDR3 coding DNA: TGTGCCGGTTGGGACAGTTATAATTCACCCCTCCACTTT. Its protein product is CAGWDSYNSPLHF.

The chain carries TRBV7-3 and TRBJ1-1, with D tentatively TRBD1 (5 bases). The germline gives CDR1 SGHTA, CDR2 FQGTGA. V shed 5 bases and J shed 7 bases, with 14 bases lying between them. The CDR3 length is 13 residues. In nucleotides, the CDR3 is TGTGCCAGCAGCCCTAACCCGGGGGTTGAAGCTTTCTTT. Amino acid sequence: CASSPNPGVEAFF.

The chain employs TRBV18 and TRBJ1-1; the D gene is possibly TRBD1 (5 bases). This CDR3 is 16 amino acids long. Per the germline V gene, CDR1 is KGHSH and CDR2 is LQKENI. Trimming removed 4 bases at V and 1 base at J, with 16 bases between. CDR3 sequence (DNA): TGTGCCAGCTCACTAACGACAGCAAAGGAGAACACTGAAGCTTTCTTT. Residues: CASSLTTAKENTEAFF.

This clone was seen more than once but under ten times. The chain uses TRBV7-3 and TRBJ1-2, with D hard to call. CDR3 size: 14 residues. In germline, CDR1 is SGHTA, CDR2 FQGTGA. V dropped 4 bases and J dropped 8 bases, with 17 bases sitting between them. The CDR3 is CASSSTAVVRGYTF. The DNA of the CDR3 is TGTGCCAGCAGCTCTACAGCGGTAGTTCGAGGCTACACCTTC.

V gene TRBV4-2 combines with J gene TRBJ2-7, with 12 bases aligning to TRBD2. Germline V gene lookup returns CDR1 LGHNA and CDR2 YNFKEQ. V lost 5 bases, J lost 3 bases, and 2 bases stayed unmatched. CDR3 length equals 14 residues. The CDR3 spells CASSGTSGYYEQYF. In nucleotides, the CDR3 is TGTGCCAGCAGCGGGACTAGCGGGTACTACGAGCAGTACTTC.

This chain links TRBV30 with TRBJ2-7; D is unresolved. V was pared by 7 bases and J by 0 bases, with 10 bases between. The CDR3 length is 12 residues. The V gene's germline CDR1 is GTSNPN and CDR2 SVGIG (reference sequence). The CDR3 here is CAYRVGSYEQYF. The CDR3 DNA reads TGTGCCTATCGGGTTGGCTCCTACGAGCAGTACTTC.

The rearrangement links TRBV5-1 to TRBJ2-7, with 8 bases that match TRBD1. This CDR3 contains 13 residues. V trimming: 4 bases; J trimming: 6 bases; junction bases outside the gene matches: 6. Germline lookup yields CDR1 SGHRS and CDR2 YFSETQ. In DNA, the CDR3 is TGCGCCAGCAGCGTAACAGGGGGTCTCGAGCAGTACTTC. Its protein is CASSVTGGLEQYF. The whole variable domain, remainder taken from reference TRBV5-1 and TRBJ2-7, is KAGVTQTPRYLIKTRGQQVTLSCSPISGHRSVSWYQQTPGQGLQFLFEYFSETQRNKGNFPGRFSGRQFSNSRSEMNVSTLELGDSALYLCASSVTGGLEQYFGPGTRLTVT.

The chain links TRBV5-5 to TRBJ2-1; 7 bases align to TRBD2. The CDR3 runs 15 residues. V lost 6 bases, J lost 4 bases, and 10 bases stayed unmatched. Germline V gene data show CDR1 as SGHKS and CDR2 as YYEKEE (reference sequence). As DNA, the CDR3 is TGTGCCAGCACCCCGGGCCTAGCGGATTACAATGAGCAGTTCTTC. It is translated as CASTPGLADYNEQFF.

The V call is TRBV11-1, the J call TRBJ2-1; TRBD2 agrees at 8 bases. The CDR3 consists of 15 residues. The trim removed 6 bases at V and 1 base at J, leaving 5 bases unmatched. The germline gives CDR1 SGHAT, CDR2 FQDESV (reference sequence). CDR3 loop: CASSFTSGSYNEQFF. In DNA form, the CDR3 reads TGTGCCAGCAGTTTTACTAGCGGATCCTACAATGAGCAGTTCTTC. Together with reference TRBV11-1 and TRBJ2-1, the CDR3 gives the full variable domain: EAEVAQSPRYKITEKSQAVAFWCDPISGHATLYWYRQILGQGPELLVQFQDESVVDDSQLPKDRFSAERLKGVDSTLKIQPAELGDSAMYLCASSFTSGSYNEQFFGPGTRLTVL.

The chain recombines TRBV7-6 with TRBJ2-3, with TRBD2 identical over 12 bases. The CDR3 contains 15 residues. Germline loops: CDR1 SGHVS, CDR2 FNYEAQ. V was clipped by 5 bases and J by 3 bases; unmatched bases: 3. This CDR3 reads CASSPSGGATDTQYF. Here the CDR3 DNA reads TGTGCCAGCAGCCCTAGCGGGGGGGCTACAGATACGCAGTATTTT.

A remark on this clone: The same CDR3 arises from other DNA sequences in this sample as well. The chain employs TRBV7-2 and TRBJ1-6; D may be TRBD1 (6 bases). The CDR3 loop spans 17 amino acids. Germline-derived CDR1 and CDR2 are SGHTA and FQGNSA. V was trimmed by 5 bases and J by 4 bases, leaving 18 bases between them. The CDR3 nucleotides are TGTGCCAGCAGCCCTCAGGGCGGGGGCTCTTATAATTCACCCCTCCACTTT. Its protein product is CASSPQGGGSYNSPLHF.

The chain combines TRBV28 with TRBJ1-1; the match to TRBD1 covers 9 bases. V lost 6 bases to trimming and J lost 4 bases; unmatched junction nucleotides: 6. Per germline, CDR1 MDHEN and CDR2 SYDVKM. This CDR3 is 14 amino acids long. The CDR3 DNA is TGTGCCAGCAGAACAGGGGGCGAGAGCACTGAAGCTTTCTTT. Encoded protein: CASRTGGESTEAFF.

The rearrangement joins TRBV18 to TRBJ1-6, with 7 bases matching TRBD1. The germline CDR1 and CDR2 sequences are KGHSH and LQKENI. Trimming removed 3 bases from V and 3 bases from J; junction bases left unmatched: 5. The CDR3 has 16 amino acids. CDR3 sequence: CASSPPGQNYNSPLHF. CDR3 DNA: TGTGCCAGCTCACCTCCGGGACAGAACTATAATTCACCCCTCCACTTT.

The V gene is TRBV15, the J gene TRBJ2-1, with TRBD2 matching 10 bases. The trim removed 6 bases at V and 7 bases at J, leaving 9 bases unmatched. The CDR3 is made up of 15 amino acids. Per the germline V gene, CDR1 is LNHNV and CDR2 is YYDKDF (reference sequence). The CDR3 DNA sequence: TGTGCCACCAGTCGAGCGGGGGGGGCAGTTAATGAGCAGTTCTTC. It yields the protein CATSRAGGAVNEQFF. Variable domain in full (rest from reference TRBV15 and TRBJ2-1): DAMVIQNPRYQVTQFGKPVTLSCSQTLNHNVMYWYQQKSSQAPKLLFHYYDKDFNNEADTPDNFQSRRPNTSFCFLDIRSPGLGDTAMYLCATSRAGGAVNEQFFGPGTRLTVL.

V usage is TRBV18 and J usage is TRBJ1-1, with TRBD1 matching 12 bases. V dropped 0 bases and J dropped 5; count of bases not matched to a gene: 4. The CDR3 spans 16 residues. CDR1 KGHSH and CDR2 LQKENI come from the germline V gene. The CDR3 sequence is CASSPPWDRGPTEAFF. The CDR3 DNA follows: TGTGCCAGCTCACCACCGTGGGACAGGGGGCCAACTGAAGCTTTCTTT.

The chain links TRBV25-1 to TRBJ2-7, with TRBD2 matching 7 bases. With V trimmed by 6 bases and J by 7 bases, 3 bases remained unmatched. Per the germline V gene, CDR1 is MGHDK and CDR2 is SYGVNS. The CDR3 contains 11 residues. CDR3 nucleotide sequence: TGTGCCAGCAGACTAGCGAGTGAGCAGTACTTC. It is translated as CASRLASEQYF.

This chain connects TRBV7-2 to TRBJ2-1; 8 bases line up with TRBD1. This CDR3 spans 15 amino acids. J lost 7 bases, V lost 5 bases, and 10 bases had no gene match. The germline gives CDR1 SGHTA, CDR2 FQGNSA. In nucleotides, the CDR3 is TGTGCCAGCAGCCCTAAGGGGCAGGGGGCAAATGAGCAGTTCTTC. It codes for CASSPKGQGANEQFF.

The chain is built from TRBV5-1 and TRBJ2-3; D is possibly TRBD2 (6 bases). Germline V CDR1 and CDR2: SGHRS, YFSETQ. Deletions cut 4 bases from V and 0 bases from J, with 9 bases between. CDR3 size: 14 residues. The DNA for the CDR3 is TGCGCCAGCAGCGGAGGGGACAGCACAGATACGCAGTATTTT. Translated, it gives CASSGGDSTDTQYF.